Below, 20 T cell receptor beta chains from the same sample are listed, as sequenced in a study of shared clonotypes between healthy human individuals. Sequenced by immunoSEQ multiplex PCR; TCRdb stores in-frame clones only, minus some. Of hundreds of thousands of clones listed, roughly 70% are singletons. What was sequenced was memory CD4+ T cells sorted from blood. Subset noted: CD45RA-negative fraction. These receptor sequences come from a woman in her twenties or thirties in good health.

This clone was detected once. The chain joins TRBV28 to TRBJ1-5, with D tentatively TRBD1 (5 bases). Germline V lookup: CDR1 MDHEN, CDR2 SYDVKM. V dropped 2 bases and J dropped 6 bases, with 11 bases sitting between them. The CDR3 has 14 amino acids. CDR3 loop: CASSLDSRGQPQHF. The DNA for the CDR3 is TGTGCCAGCAGTTTAGACAGCCGGGGTCAGCCCCAGCATTTT.

The rearrangement links TRBV5-1 to TRBJ2-1; 10 nucleotides match TRBD2. Unmatched junction bases numbered 5, after V lost 0 bases and J lost 5 bases. The CDR3 sequence is 16 residues long. Per the germline V gene, CDR1 is SGHRS and CDR2 is YFSETQ. Here the CDR3 reads CASSLGGLARNNEQFF. The CDR3 DNA reads TGCGCCAGCAGCTTGGGGGGACTAGCGCGAAACAATGAGCAGTTCTTC.

This clone was detected only a few times. The chain joins TRBV7-9 to TRBJ1-1; D perhaps matches TRBD1 (5 bases). Germline loops: CDR1 SEHNR, CDR2 FQNEAQ (reference sequence). The CDR3 loop spans 16 amino acids. The ends were cut back, 5 bases at V and 1 base at J, with 17 bases in the middle. CDR3 loop: CASSPEGTHWNTEAFF. CDR3 DNA: TGTGCCAGCAGCCCCGAGGGGACCCATTGGAACACTGAAGCTTTCTTT.

This chain uses TRBV19 with TRBJ2-7, with 9 bases fitting TRBD1. The J segment lost 3 bases and the V segment lost 5 bases, leaving 5 bases of the junction unmatched. The CDR3 spans 14 residues. Germline lookup yields CDR1 LNHDA and CDR2 SQIVND (reference sequence). The CDR3: CASSPQGQGYEQYF. As DNA, the CDR3 is TGTGCCAGTAGTCCCCAGGGACAGGGCTACGAGCAGTACTTC. The full variable domain, in which reference TRBV19 and TRBJ2-7 provide the parts outside the CDR3, is DGGITQSPKYLFRKEGQNVTLSCEQNLNHDAMYWYRQDPGQGLRLIYYSQIVNDFQKGDIAEGYSVSREKKESFPLTVTSAQKNPTAFYLCASSPQGQGYEQYFGPGTRLTVT.

With respect to this clone: With only one base between it and a far larger clone, this is likely a read error. Other DNA variants within this sample encode the same CDR3. J is TRBJ2-5 and V is TRBV5-1; D gene ambiguous. The V end was cut by 4 bases, the J end by 2 bases, with 6 bases between. The CDR3 contains 12 residues. CDR1 SGHRS and CDR2 YFSETQ come from the germline V gene. The DNA of the CDR3 is TGCGCCAGCAGCGCAAATCAAGAGACCCAGTACTTC. Translating it yields CASSANQETQYF.

J is TRBJ2-5 and V is TRBV5-1; D not resolved. The CDR3 is 16 amino acids. V gave up 2 bases and J gave up 4 bases, with 18 bases separating them. Germline values: CDR1 SGHRS, CDR2 YFSETQ. The CDR3, as DNA: TGCGCCAGCAGCTTACTGGCATCGAAGGATGGAGAGACCCAGTACTTC. It specifies CASSLLASKDGETQYF.

This clone occurred a few times. The chain couples TRBV30 to TRBJ2-2, with 14 positions matching TRBD2. The CDR3 length is 15 residues. CDR1 and CDR2 (germline): GTSNPN, SVGIG (reference sequence). V lost 8 bases to trimming and J lost 3 bases; unmatched junction nucleotides: 5. Written as DNA, the CDR3 is TGTGCCCGACGGGGACTAGCGGGGGACACCGGGGAGCTGTTTTTT. This gives the protein CARRGLAGDTGELFF.

The chain is built from TRBV5-1 and TRBJ1-4; TRBD1 aligns across 9 bases. Germline loops: CDR1 SGHRS, CDR2 YFSETQ. V dropped 0 bases and J dropped 2; count of bases not matched to a gene: 5. This CDR3 comprises 17 residues. CDR3 sequence: CASSLAPTGGTNEKLFF. Written as DNA, the CDR3 is TGCGCCAGCAGCTTGGCCCCGACAGGGGGGACTAATGAAAAACTGTTTTTT.

Here the CDR3 DNA reads TGTGCCAGTAGTATAGAAGCGGAATCCTACAATGAGCAGTTCTTC. This translates into CASSIEAESYNEQFF. J is TRBJ2-1 and V is TRBV19, with D possibly matching TRBD2 (5 bases). V was trimmed by 0 bases and J by 1 base, leaving 7 bases between them. The CDR3 has 15 residues. The germline gives CDR1 LNHDA, CDR2 SQIVND (reference sequence).

This clone has more than one count but fewer than ten. The chain joins TRBV9 to TRBJ2-1; 8 bases map to TRBD2. The V gene's germline CDR1 is SGDLS and CDR2 YYNGEE. This CDR3 spans 17 amino acids. V was pared by 1 base and J by 0 bases, with 6 bases of the junction left unmatched. The CDR3 region is CASSVLGRATSYNEQFF. The CDR3 DNA follows: TGTGCCAGCAGCGTACTCGGGAGGGCCACCTCCTACAATGAGCAGTTCTTC.

This clone was recorded only once. This chain joins TRBV2 and TRBJ1-1; perhaps TRBD1 as D (6 bases). Germline-derived CDR1 and CDR2 are SNHLY and FYNNEI. The length of the CDR3 is 13 residues. Trimming left V 9 bases short and J 4 bases short, with 15 bases between. The CDR3 loop reads CASLFQGTTEAFF. CDR3 in DNA: TGTGCCAGTTTATTCCAGGGGACCACTGAAGCTTTCTTT.

This clone was counted between two and nine times. The rearrangement joins TRBV19 to TRBJ2-2, with TRBD1 matching over 8 bases. With V trimmed by 1 base and J by 5 bases, 3 bases remained unmatched. There are 15 residues in the CDR3. Germline CDR1 is LNHDA and CDR2 is SQIVND (reference sequence). The CDR3 nucleotides read TGTGCCAGTAGTATAGCAGACAGGGGTACCGGGGAGCTGTTTTTT. The encoded protein is CASSIADRGTGELFF.

This chain connects TRBV7-6 to TRBJ2-7; D may be TRBD2 (5 bases). Germline assignment: CDR1 SGHVS and CDR2 FNYEAQ. The CDR3 loop spans 14 amino acids. Deletions cut 1 base from V and 0 bases from J, with 7 bases between. The CDR3 nucleotides are TGTGCCAGCAGCTTAGTTCGGGGCTCCTACGAGCAGTACTTC. This codes for CASSLVRGSYEQYF.

The chain is built from TRBV6-5 and TRBJ1-2; the match to TRBD1 covers 9 bases. V was clipped by 5 bases and J by 8 bases; unmatched bases: 12. The CDR3 loop spans 15 amino acids. The germline CDR1 and CDR2 sequences are MNHEY and SVGAGI. CDR3: CASSPEDRGVRGYTF. DNA of the CDR3: TGTGCCAGCAGTCCAGAGGACAGGGGAGTAAGGGGCTACACCTTC.

The chain links TRBV20-1 to TRBJ1-1; possibly TRBD1 for D (6 bases). V lost 5 bases and J 10 bases, leaving 14 bases between the germline ends. This CDR3 is built from 11 residues. Germline values: CDR1 DFQATT, CDR2 SNEGSKA (reference sequence). In DNA form, the CDR3 reads TGCAGTGCTCGGGGGGGGCCCGGAGCTTTCTTT. Protein product: CSARGGPGAFF.

This sequence joins TRBV5-1 and TRBJ1-2, with D hard to call. The germline V gene encodes CDR1 SGHRS and CDR2 YFSETQ. The CDR3 contains 12 residues. V lost 3 bases to trimming and J lost 8 bases, with 11 bases between them. The CDR3 reads CASSWDYGGYTF. The CDR3 nucleotides are TGCGCCAGCAGCTGGGATTACGGGGGCTACACCTTC.

The chain links TRBV5-1 to TRBJ2-5; 9 bases line up with TRBD2. The germline CDR1 and CDR2 sequences are SGHRS and YFSETQ. Losses at the gene ends were 1 base for V and 4 bases for J; bases not matched to a gene: 17. This CDR3 contains 19 residues. The CDR3, as DNA: TGCGCCAGCAGCTTGAGGACTAGCGTACCGAGAGGGAGGTCAGAGACCCAGTACTTC. Encoded protein: CASSLRTSVPRGRSETQYF.

The genes are TRBV9 and TRBJ1-2, with no clear D. Germline V gene sequence: CDR1 SGDLS, CDR2 YYNGEE. The CDR3 consists of 12 residues. Trimming shortened V by 7 bases and J by 0 bases, and 7 bases separated the two germline ends. CDR3 in DNA: TGTGCCAGCGGCAGCTCTAACTATGGCTACACCTTC. Protein: CASGSSNYGYTF.

The rearrangement links TRBV4-1 to TRBJ2-3, with TRBD2 matching 8 bases. After removal of 0 bases from V and 6 bases from J, the junction contained 14 bases not matched to a gene. This CDR3 region has 18 residues. The germline gives CDR1 MGHRA, CDR2 YSYEKL. The CDR3 DNA reads as TGCGCCAGCAGCCAAGAGAGTCTAGTAAGCGGGAGTGGGGATACGCAGTATTTT. Encoded protein: CASSQESLVSGSGDTQYF.

This chain uses TRBV11-2 with TRBJ2-7; a possible D gene is TRBD2 (6 bases). V was pared by 5 bases and J by 1 base, with 15 bases between. The germline gives CDR1 SGHAT, CDR2 FQNNGV. The length of the CDR3 is 15 residues. The CDR3 loop reads CASSQLLRDSYEQYF. The CDR3 bases are TGTGCCAGCAGCCAACTGTTGCGGGATTCCTACGAGCAGTACTTC.